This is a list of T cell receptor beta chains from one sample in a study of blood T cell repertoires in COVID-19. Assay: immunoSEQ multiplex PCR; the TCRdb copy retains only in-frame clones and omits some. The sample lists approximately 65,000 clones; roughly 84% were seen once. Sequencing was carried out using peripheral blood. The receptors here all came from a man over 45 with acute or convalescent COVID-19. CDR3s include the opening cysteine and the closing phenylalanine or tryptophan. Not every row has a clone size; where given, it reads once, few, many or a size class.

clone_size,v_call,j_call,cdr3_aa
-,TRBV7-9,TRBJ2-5,CASSGQGETQYF
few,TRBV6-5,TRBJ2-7,CASSRTSNHEQYF
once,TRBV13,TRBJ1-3,CASSLVPGYSGNTIYF
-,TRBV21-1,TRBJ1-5,CASSNRDTQKSQPQHF
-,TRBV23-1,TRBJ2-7,CASREQDRFTYEQYF
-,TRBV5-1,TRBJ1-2,CASSLQGAGDYGYTF
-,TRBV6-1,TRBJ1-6,CASSELEGQINSPLHF
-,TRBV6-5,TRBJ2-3,CASSYGPRDTDTQYF
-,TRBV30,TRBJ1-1,CAWRRKRFGTEAFF
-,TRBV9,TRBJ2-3,CASSEGQGTDTQYF